This T cell receptor beta chain came from a study of T cell responses to AZD1222 COVID-19 vaccine. Study-level results: Seropositive at baseline were only a handful of AZD1222 recipients. The reported proportion of spike-specific TCRs targeting unmutated variant regions was nearly half.

Measured with immunoSEQ multiplex PCR; TCRdb has only the in-frame clones, and not every one. The sample holds roughly 130,000 clones, around 90% seen once. To note about this clone: Antigen unknown.

Losses at the gene ends were 4 bases for V and 5 bases for J; bases not matched to a gene: 8. The CDR3 spans 14 residues. Germline values: CDR1 SGHRS, CDR2 YFSETQ. The clonotype comes from an adult who received the MenACWY meningococcal vaccine as a control. The chain uses TRBV5-1 and TRBJ1-1, with 7 bases identical to TRBD1. Sequencing used peripheral blood, obtained 28 days after the second dose of the MenACWY control vaccine. The CDR3: CASSTGMTGTEAFF. Here the CDR3 DNA reads TGCGCCAGCAGCACCGGGATGACAGGGACTGAAGCTTTCTTT.